This TCR beta chain is from a study of blood T cell repertoires in COVID-19. Study details: Some COVID-19 samples were acute and others convalescent; all came from the United States, Italy and Spain.

Some clones are missing from TCRdb's copy, which holds only in-frame ones; the method was immunoSEQ multiplex PCR. The sample comprises 140,000 to 150,000 clones, approximately 90% of which are singletons, and 8.6% rests with the top ten. This clone was detected once. Sequenced material: peripheral blood. This sequence originates from a woman aged 45-65 years with active or convalescent COVID-19.

As DNA, the CDR3 is TGTGCCAGCAGTTACTCGGGCCGGAGCACAGATACGCAGTATTTT. This translates into CASSYSGRSTDTQYF. The V call is TRBV6-5, the J call TRBJ2-3; no clear D gene. V was cut by 0 bases and J by 0 bases, with 7 bases left in between. The CDR3 is 15 amino acids. CDR1 and CDR2 from the germline V gene are MNHEY and SVGAGI.